Listed below are T cell receptor beta chains from one sample, sequenced in a study of T-cell reconstitution after alpha-beta-depleted transplantation in children. Using its own MiXCR run on the PCR reads, TCRdb lists one record per CDR3 protein. The sample consists of some 240,000 distinct CDR3 sequences, 9.5% to 15% of them appearing once. The source material was PBMCs from the stem cell graft donor, sampled from the stem cell graft. These receptors came from a human donor who donated a stem cell graft to a child with acute lymphoblastic leukemia. CDR3s include the opening cysteine and the closing phenylalanine or tryptophan. The D gene is left open where the match is weak. Clone sizes are given selectively: once, few, many, or a class where the clone is expanded.

V gene,D gene,J gene,clone size,CDR3 protein,CDR3 DNA
TRBV7-2,NA,TRBJ2-7,many,CASSLVEGPYEQYF,TGTGCCAGCAGCTTAGTTGAAGGCCCCTACGAGCAGTACTTC
TRBV27,NA,TRBJ1-1,many,CASSFGQNTEAFF,TGTGCCAGCAGTTTCGGGCAGAACACTGAAGCTTTCTTT
TRBV7-2,NA,TRBJ1-2,NA,CASSSRGSYGYTF,TGTGCCAGCAGCTCCAGGGGTAGCTATGGCTACACCTTC
TRBV9,NA,TRBJ1-1,many,CASSVEGGSGFEAFF,TGTGCCAGCAGCGTAGAGGGAGGGTCGGGCTTCGAAGCTTTCTTT
TRBV11-2,NA,TRBJ1-4,few,CASSWKGQANEKLFF,TGTGCCAGCAGCTGGAAGGGGCAAGCTAATGAAAAACTGTTTTTT
TRBV5-1,NA,TRBJ2-1,few,CASSRDLNEQFF,TGCGCCAGCAGCCGGGACTTGAATGAGCAGTTCTTC
TRBV9,TRBD2,TRBJ2-1,many,CASSVVREGPGSSYNEQFF,TGTGCCAGCAGCGTAGTGCGGGAGGGCCCTGGGAGCTCCTACAATGAGCAGTTCTTC
TRBV5-1,NA,TRBJ2-2,few,CASSFGTRRNTGELFF,TGCGCCAGCAGCTTCGGGACAAGGAGGAACACCGGGGAGCTGTTTTTT
TRBV5-5,TRBD1,TRBJ1-6,NA,CASSLPGTGNSPLHF,TGTGCCAGCAGCTTGCCCGGGACAGGAAATTCACCCCTCCACTTT
TRBV7-9,NA,TRBJ2-5,many,CASSSSVGGGETQYF,TGTGCCAGCAGCTCCTCGGTGGGCGGTGGAGAGACCCAGTACTTC
TRBV4-3,NA,TRBJ2-5,many,CASSQGAGGQETQYF,TGCGCCAGCAGCCAAGGAGCCGGTGGGCAAGAGACCCAGTACTTC
TRBV28,NA,TRBJ1-6,NA,CASTPLKQGDSYNSPLHF,TGTGCCAGCACCCCTCTCAAGCAGGGAGACTCCTATAATTCACCCCTCCACTTT
TRBV20-1,TRBD2,TRBJ2-3,many,CSASLAGSTDTQYF,TGCAGTGCCTCCTTAGCGGGGAGCACAGATACGCAGTATTTT
TRBV12-3/TRBV12-4,TRBD2,TRBJ2-7,NA,CASSNDRPRTSGRAGEQYF,TGTGCCAGCAGTAACGACCGACCTAGGACTAGCGGGAGGGCCGGGGAGCAGTACTTC
TRBV20-1,TRBD1,TRBJ1-2,many,CSARPPYDRGWGYTF,TGCAGTGCTAGGCCCCCTTATGACAGGGGCTGGGGCTACACCTTC
TRBV20-1,TRBD1,TRBJ1-5,NA,CSATRDRGTQPQHF,TGCAGTGCGACCCGGGACAGGGGAACTCAGCCCCAGCATTTT
TRBV7-9,NA,TRBJ1-5,many,CASSSIRDGSNQPQHF,TGTGCCAGCAGCTCAATCCGGGACGGTAGCAATCAGCCCCAGCATTTT
TRBV15,NA,TRBJ1-6,many,CATSRDRLGRVYNSPLHF,TGTGCCACCAGCAGAGATCGGTTAGGGCGGGTATATAATTCACCCCTCCACTTT
TRBV20-1,NA,TRBJ1-4,NA,CSARGIANEKLFF,TGCAGTGCTAGAGGGATTGCTAATGAAAAACTGTTTTTT
TRBV6-1,NA,TRBJ2-7,few,CASLKPGRKEQYF,TGTGCCAGCCTTAAACCAGGGAGGAAAGAGCAGTACTTC
TRBV5-1,NA,TRBJ1-1,few,CASSKVWENTEAFF,TGCGCCAGCAGCAAAGTATGGGAGAACACTGAAGCTTTCTTT
TRBV6-2/TRBV6-3,NA,TRBJ1-4,many,CASSSGLNNEKLFF,TGTGCCAGCAGTTCCGGGTTGAATAATGAAAAACTGTTTTTT
TRBV6-6,NA,TRBJ2-5,few,CASSWGPETQYF,TGTGCCAGCAGTTGGGGACCGGAGACCCAGTACTTC
TRBV12-3/TRBV12-4,NA,TRBJ1-1,many,CASSPLRGTEAFF,TGTGCCAGCAGTCCCCTGAGGGGTACTGAAGCTTTCTTT
TRBV20-1,TRBD1,TRBJ2-1,many,CSASIPGQPNEQFF,TGCAGTGCTAGCATCCCGGGACAGCCAAATGAGCAGTTCTTC
TRBV15,NA,TRBJ2-7,few,CATSSIPQAYEQYF,TGTGCCACCAGCAGTATACCACAGGCCTACGAGCAGTACTTC
TRBV18,NA,TRBJ1-5,NA,CASSLGPSQPQHF,TGTGCCAGCTCACTAGGGCCGTCTCAGCCCCAGCATTTT
TRBV5-1,NA,TRBJ2-7,many,CASSTLGGSAYEQYF,TGCGCCAGCAGCACACTCGGGGGCAGCGCCTACGAGCAGTACTTC
TRBV12-3/TRBV12-4,TRBD2,TRBJ2-1,many,CASRTDLPRGFGRYEQFF,TGTGCCAGCAGGACCGATCTCCCACGGGGTTTCGGGAGGTATGAGCAGTTCTTC
TRBV12-3/TRBV12-4,NA,TRBJ1-1,few,CASSLGTYQNTEAFF,TGTGCCAGCAGTTTAGGGACGTACCAAAACACTGAAGCTTTCTTT
TRBV20-1,TRBD1,TRBJ1-6,many,CSARGQGDSPLHF,TGCAGTGCGAGGGGGCAGGGCGATTCACCCCTCCACTTT
TRBV9,NA,TRBJ2-2,many,CASSLGAWGGGTGELFF,TGTGCCAGCAGCCTAGGGGCCTGGGGAGGGGGCACCGGGGAGCTGTTTTTT
TRBV7-9,TRBD1,TRBJ2-7,many,CASISGQGVYEQYF,TGTGCCAGCATCTCGGGGCAGGGGGTATACGAGCAGTACTTC
TRBV29-1,NA,TRBJ2-6,many,CSVNSGANVLTF,TGCAGCGTTAACTCTGGGGCCAACGTCCTGACTTTC
TRBV29-1,NA,TRBJ2-2,NA,CSVHDALGELFF,TGCAGCGTTCATGACGCGCTCGGGGAGCTGTTTTTC
TRBV12-3/TRBV12-4,NA,TRBJ2-2,many,CASQRGGATGELFF,TGTGCCAGCCAAAGAGGGGGAGCCACCGGGGAGCTGTTTTTT
TRBV20-1,NA,TRBJ2-3,many,CSANLQLGISDTQYF,TGCAGTGCTAATCTCCAACTAGGGATCTCAGATACGCAGTATTTT